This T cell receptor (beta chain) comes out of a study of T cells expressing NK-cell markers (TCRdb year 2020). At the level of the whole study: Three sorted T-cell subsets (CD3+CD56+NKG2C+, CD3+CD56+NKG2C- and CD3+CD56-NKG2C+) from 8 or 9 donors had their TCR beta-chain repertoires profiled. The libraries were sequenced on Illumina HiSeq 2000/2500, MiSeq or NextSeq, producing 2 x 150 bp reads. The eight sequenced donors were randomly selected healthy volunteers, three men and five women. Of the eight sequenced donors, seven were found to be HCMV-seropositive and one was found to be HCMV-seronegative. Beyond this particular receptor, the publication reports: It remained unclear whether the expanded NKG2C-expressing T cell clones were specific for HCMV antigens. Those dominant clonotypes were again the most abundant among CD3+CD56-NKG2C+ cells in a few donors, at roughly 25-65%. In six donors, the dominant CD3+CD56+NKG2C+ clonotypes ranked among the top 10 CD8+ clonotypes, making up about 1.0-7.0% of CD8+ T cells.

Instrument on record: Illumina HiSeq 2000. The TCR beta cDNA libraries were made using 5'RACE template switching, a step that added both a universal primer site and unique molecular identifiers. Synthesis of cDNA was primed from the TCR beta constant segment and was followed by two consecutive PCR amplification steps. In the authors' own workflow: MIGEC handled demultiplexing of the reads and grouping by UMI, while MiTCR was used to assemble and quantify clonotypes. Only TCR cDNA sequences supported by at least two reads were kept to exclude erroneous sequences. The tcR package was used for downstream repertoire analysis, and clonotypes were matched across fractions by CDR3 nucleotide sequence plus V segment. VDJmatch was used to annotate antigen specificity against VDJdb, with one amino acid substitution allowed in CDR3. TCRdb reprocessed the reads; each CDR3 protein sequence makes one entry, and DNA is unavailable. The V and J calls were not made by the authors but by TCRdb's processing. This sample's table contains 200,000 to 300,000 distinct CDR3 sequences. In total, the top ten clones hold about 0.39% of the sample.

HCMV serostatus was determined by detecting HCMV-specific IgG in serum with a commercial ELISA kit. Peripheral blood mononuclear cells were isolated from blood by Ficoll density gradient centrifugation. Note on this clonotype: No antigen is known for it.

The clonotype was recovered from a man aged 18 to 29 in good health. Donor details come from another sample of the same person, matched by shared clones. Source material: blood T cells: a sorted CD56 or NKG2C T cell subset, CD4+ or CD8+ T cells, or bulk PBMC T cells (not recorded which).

The CDR3 loop reads CSARDWALTNEQFF. Recombination connected TRBV20-1 to TRBJ2-1; the TCRdb call, TRBD2, lacks DNA for checking. From cysteine to phenylalanine, the CDR3 is 14 amino acids long. Only the protein is on record. The germline V gene (reference sequence) supplies CDR1 DFQATT and CDR2 SNEGSKA.